The rows below give T cell receptor beta chains drawn from one sample of a study of graft-versus-host responses after intestinal transplantation. Generated by immunoSEQ multiplex PCR, the TCRdb table keeps only in-frame clones and is missing some. The sample has about 10,000 clones, approximately 92% seen once; the top ten hold around 3.5%. The material was PBMCs, obtained around 40 days after intestinal transplantation. These receptors originate from a human patient who received an intestinal transplant, so some T cells may come from the graft donor. Each CDR3 is given with its conserved first and last residue. Only some rows state a clone size, as once, few, many or a class for expanded clones.

V gene	clone size	J gene	CDR3 protein
TRBV9	-	TRBJ1-4	CASSVGHDEKLFF
TRBV7-8	once	TRBJ1-4	CASSPRTVSDEKLFF
TRBV6-6	hyperexpanded	TRBJ2-2	CASTRFGGDTGELFF
TRBV9	-	TRBJ2-2	CASSVATGQGNTGELFF
TRBV7-2	-	TRBJ2-7	CASSPRAGTDEQYF
TRBV27	-	TRBJ1-2	CASSLQGDYGYTF
TRBV11-2	-	TRBJ1-1	CASSPTGWGTEAFF
TRBV14	-	TRBJ2-2	CASSQVLGLNTGELFF
TRBV27	-	TRBJ2-7	CASSLSYRHEQYF
TRBV7-9	-	TRBJ1-1	CASSLEGLLNTEAFF
TRBV10-3	once	TRBJ1-1	CAIRRGNTEAFF
TRBV7-3	-	TRBJ2-7	CASSSSGGSYEQYF
TRBV4-2	-	TRBJ2-7	CASSPRQGSSYEQYF
TRBV20-1	-	TRBJ2-7	CSATTTGEQYF
TRBV7-9	-	TRBJ1-2	CASSLGGTFGKVGGYTF
TRBV6-5	-	TRBJ2-1	CASSVGTSGANEQFF
TRBV7-9	few	TRBJ1-3	CASSITTGRNTIYF
TRBV9	once	TRBJ2-1	CASSPGVYNEQFF
TRBV5-1	once	TRBJ2-7	CASSLNDRTYEQYF
TRBV6-1	once	TRBJ2-7	CASSERGGEQYF
TRBV6-5	-	TRBJ1-2	CASSPRDRLVWGYTF
TRBV9	-	TRBJ1-3	CASSVEGSGNTIYF
TRBV7-9	-	TRBJ2-5	CASIDSNYLQETQYF
TRBV11-1	few	TRBJ1-4	CASSLDGVSRSELFF
TRBV27	once	TRBJ2-7	CASRRTVGYEQYF
TRBV7-3	-	TRBJ2-1	CASSPGAGSWNEQFF
TRBV19	-	TRBJ2-2	CAIERDRGTGELFF
TRBV4-2	-	TRBJ2-3	CASSPDPTDTQYF
TRBV5-6	-	TRBJ1-1	CASSFGRPGTEAFF
TRBV2	-	TRBJ2-1	CASVRGNEQFF
TRBV2	-	TRBJ2-2	CASSEVPGHTNTGELFF
TRBV18	-	TRBJ2-3	CASSPGPDTQYF
TRBV6-5	once	TRBJ2-2	CASSFAGLNTGELFF
TRBV15	-	TRBJ1-2	CATSSPLGGLAWGYTF
TRBV19	once	TRBJ2-2	CASSTNRENAGELFF
TRBV4-1	-	TRBJ2-1	CASSQGAYNEQFF
TRBV6-4	-	TRBJ2-3	CAPFAGPTDTQYF
TRBV2	-	TRBJ1-1	CASTEAFF
TRBV7-3	-	TRBJ1-1	CASSSGPRRHTNTEAFF
TRBV6-1	-	TRBJ1-1	CASRGTVEAFF
TRBV6-5	once	TRBJ1-2	CASSYSIGRDGYTF
TRBV7-3	-	TRBJ2-3	CASSPGGQADTQYF